The sequence of this TCR beta chain was determined in a study of Ad26.COV2.S vaccination and SARS-CoV-2 variants. V gave up 8 bases and J gave up 4 bases, with 8 bases separating them. Germline CDR1 reads MGHDK; CDR2 reads SYGVNS. CDR3 length equals 11 residues. Profiled with immunoSEQ multiplex PCR; TCRdb holds only in-frame clones, not every one. The sample consists of hundreds of thousands of clones, about 80% of them appearing once. Concerning this clone: Its antigen is currently unknown.

Notes on the study in general: Higher spike-specific TCR breadth was found in vaccine recipients than in placebo recipients.

As to treatment: 15 to 20 received Ad26.COV2.S at low or high dose, single or two shots; roughly five received placebo; per-sample allocation not given. Each sample was drawn 63 days after the first injection (of vaccine or placebo). This sample comprised peripheral blood, obtained in a trial of Ad26.COV2.S vaccine versus placebo. The chain uses TRBV25-1 and TRBJ2-5; no clear D. This receptor was taken from a person aged 18-60 years who received the Ad26.COV2.S COVID-19 vaccine or a placebo. For the CDR3, the DNA is TGTGCCAGCCACTCCCCAGAGACCCAGTACTTC. Its translation: CASHSPETQYF.